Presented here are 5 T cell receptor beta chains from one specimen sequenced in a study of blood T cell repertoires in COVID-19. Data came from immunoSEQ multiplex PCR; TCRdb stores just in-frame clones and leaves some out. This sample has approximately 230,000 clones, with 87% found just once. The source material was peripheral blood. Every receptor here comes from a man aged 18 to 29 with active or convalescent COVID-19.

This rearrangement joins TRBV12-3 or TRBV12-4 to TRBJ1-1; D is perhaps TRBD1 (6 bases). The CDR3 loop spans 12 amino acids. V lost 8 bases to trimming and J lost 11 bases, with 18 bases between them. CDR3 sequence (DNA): TGTGCCAGCGGGATCGGGACATTTATGGCTTTCTTT. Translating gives CASGIGTFMAFF.

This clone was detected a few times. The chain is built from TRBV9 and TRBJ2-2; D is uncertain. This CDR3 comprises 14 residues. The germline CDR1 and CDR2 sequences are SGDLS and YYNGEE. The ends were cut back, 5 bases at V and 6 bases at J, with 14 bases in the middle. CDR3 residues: CASSGASGAGELFF. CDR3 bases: TGTGCCAGCAGTGGTGCTAGTGGTGCCGGGGAGCTGTTTTTT.

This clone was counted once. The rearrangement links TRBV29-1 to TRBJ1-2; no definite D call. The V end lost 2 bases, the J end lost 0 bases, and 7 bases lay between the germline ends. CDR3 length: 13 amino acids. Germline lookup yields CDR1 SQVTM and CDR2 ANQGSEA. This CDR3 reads CSVEWGANYGYTF. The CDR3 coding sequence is TGCAGCGTTGAATGGGGAGCTAACTATGGCTACACCTTC.

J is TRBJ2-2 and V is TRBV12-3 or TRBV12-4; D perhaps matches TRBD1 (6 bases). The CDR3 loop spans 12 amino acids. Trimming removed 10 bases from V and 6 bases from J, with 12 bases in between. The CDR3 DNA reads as TGTGCCATACAGGGCCCTCCCGGGGAGCTGTTTTTT. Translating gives CAIQGPPGELFF.

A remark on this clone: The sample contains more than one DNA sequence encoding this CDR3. CDR3 residues: CASSWTGEEQFF. CDR3 in DNA: TGTGCCAGCAGTTGGACAGGAGAAGAGCAGTTCTTC. V usage is TRBV5-5 and J usage is TRBJ2-1, with TRBD1 identical over 7 bases. Germline CDR1 reads SGHKS; CDR2 reads YYEKEE (reference sequence). The CDR3 spans 12 residues. V shed 5 bases and J 10 bases; nucleotides not matched to a gene: 6. The full variable domain, in which reference TRBV5-5 and TRBJ2-1 provide the parts outside the CDR3, is DAGVTQSPTHLIKTRGQQVTLRCSPISGHKSVSWYQQVLGQGPQFIFQYYEKEERGRGNFPDRFSARQFPNYSSELNVNALLLGDSALYLCASSWTGEEQFFGPGTRLTVL.